These 17 T cell receptor beta chains originate from one sample sequenced in a study of T-cell reconstitution after alpha-beta-depleted transplantation in children. Preparation of the TCRbeta library was carried out with unique molecular identifiers. TCRdb called the PCR reads again in MiXCR, with one record for every CDR3 protein. The sample comprises 75,000 to 100,000 distinct CDR3 sequences, roughly 7.7% of which are singletons, and more than 6.5% rests with the top ten. The specimen comprised PBMCs from the stem cell graft donor, sampled from the stem cell graft. Receptors originate from a human donor who donated a stem cell graft to a child with congenital amegakaryocytic thrombocytopenia.

The sample holds many counts of this clonotype. J is TRBJ2-5 and V is TRBV9; 13 positions match TRBD2. The J segment lost 5 bases and the V segment lost 4 bases, leaving 8 bases of the junction unmatched. This CDR3 is 16 amino acids long. CDR1 is SGDLS and CDR2 is YYNGEE in the germline V gene. The CDR3 here is CASSSWTSGSRETQYF. CDR3 in DNA: TGTGCCAGCAGCTCCTGGACTAGCGGGAGTCGGGAGACCCAGTACTTC.

This chain connects TRBV7-3 to TRBJ2-3; D perhaps matches TRBD2 (5 bases). The germline V and J ends were trimmed by 3 bases and 6 bases, with 10 bases remaining between them. This CDR3 comprises 13 residues. In germline, CDR1 is SGHTA, CDR2 FQGTGA. The CDR3 DNA follows: TGTGCCAGCAGCTTGGGCGGGTTTGATACGCAGTATTTT. Its translation is CASSLGGFDTQYF.

This clonotype was seen repeatedly, ten times or more. The chain couples TRBV20-1 to TRBJ2-7, with 10 bases that match TRBD1. CDR1 is DFQATT and CDR2 is SNEGSKA in the germline V gene (reference sequence). V shed 0 bases, J shed 6 bases, and the junction held 5 bases outside the gene matches. This CDR3 contains 14 residues. CDR3 nucleotides: TGCAGTGCTAGAGAGACAGGGGGCAGGGGCGAGCAGTACTTC. Protein product: CSARETGGRGEQYF.

There are many counts of this clonotype. The rearrangement uses TRBV7-2 and TRBJ2-7; TRBD1 aligns across 8 bases. Germline V lookup: CDR1 SGHTA, CDR2 FQGNSA. The CDR3 extends over 13 amino acids. Trimming took 2 bases from V and 11 from J; bases not matched to a gene: 8. CDR3 DNA: TGTGCCAGCAGCTTAACAGGGGGGCGCTGGGAGTACTTC. This translates into CASSLTGGRWEYF.

In this sample, this clonotype turned up many times. The chain joins TRBV5-1 to TRBJ1-2; possibly TRBD1 for D (5 bases). The CDR3 length is 14 residues. V shed 0 bases and J shed 6 bases, with 12 bases lying between them. CDR1 and CDR2 (germline): SGHRS, YFSETQ. The CDR3: CASSLGGRPDGYTF. CDR3 in DNA: TGCGCCAGCAGCTTGGGGGGACGTCCGGATGGCTACACCTTC.

The sample holds many counts of this clonotype. The chain's CDR3 is CASTPPTLRSGELFF. CDR3 in DNA: TGTGCCAGCACTCCACCGACCTTAAGGTCTGGGGAGCTGTTTTTT. The V and J genes are TRBV12-3 or TRBV12-4 and TRBJ2-2; no reliable D call. This CDR3 spans 15 amino acids. With 7 bases removed from V and 8 bases from J, the gap between germline ends came to 20 bases.

This clonotype was found many times. The chain is built from TRBV11-2 and TRBJ2-1, with D uncertain. V was trimmed by 1 base and J by 8 bases, leaving 6 bases between them. This CDR3 has 12 residues. The germline V gene has CDR1 SGHAT and CDR2 FQNNGV. CDR3 protein: CASSLVSHEQFF. The DNA for the CDR3 is TGTGCCAGCAGCTTAGTGTCTCATGAGCAGTTCTTC.

This clonotype came up many times. The chain recombines TRBV7-9 with TRBJ2-1; D remains ambiguous. The CDR3 covers 14 residues. Germline assignment: CDR1 SEHNR and CDR2 FQNEAQ (reference sequence). Trimming removed 1 base at V and 6 bases at J, with 10 bases between. The CDR3 DNA sequence: TGTGCCAGCAGCTTAGATGGAGCGAGCAATGAGCAGTTCTTC. Translating it yields CASSLDGASNEQFF.

The chain uses TRBV4-1 and TRBJ2-7; D not certain. Trimming took off 0 bases at V and 0 bases at J, with 9 bases between the two ends. Per germline, CDR1 MGHRA and CDR2 YSYEKL. The CDR3 totals 15 residues. The CDR3 reads CASSQDVRNSYEQYF. CDR3 sequence (DNA): TGCGCCAGCAGCCAAGACGTGAGAAACTCCTACGAGCAGTACTTC.

This clonotype was found many times. The chain combines TRBV20-1 with TRBJ1-5, with a tentative D call TRBD1 (5 bases). Deletions cut 5 bases from V and 6 bases from J, with 17 bases between. Germline assignment: CDR1 DFQATT and CDR2 SNEGSKA (reference sequence). This CDR3 has 14 residues. The CDR3 is CSAGGVESRQPQHF. CDR3 coding DNA: TGCAGTGCTGGGGGAGTTGAGAGTCGTCAGCCCCAGCATTTT.

This clonotype has a handful of counts. The chain links TRBV5-1 to TRBJ2-7, with D hard to call. V lost 1 base, J lost 1 base, and 9 bases lay in between. CDR1 and CDR2 (germline): SGHRS, YFSETQ. The CDR3 is made up of 14 amino acids. The CDR3: CASSLRIPSYEQYF. The CDR3 nucleotides are TGCGCCAGCAGCTTGCGAATTCCTTCCTACGAGCAGTACTTC.

This clonotype has a count of ten or more. This chain connects TRBV20-1 to TRBJ2-3; 12 bases are shared with TRBD2. After removal of 6 bases from V and 2 bases from J, the junction contained 6 bases not matched to a gene. CDR1 DFQATT and CDR2 SNEGSKA come from the germline V gene (reference sequence). CDR3 length equals 15 residues. CDR3: CSALGLAGNTDTQYF. CDR3 in DNA: TGCAGTGCCCTTGGACTAGCGGGGAACACAGATACGCAGTATTTT.

This clonotype has ten or more counts. The V and J genes are TRBV5-5 and TRBJ2-3; 9 bases are shared with TRBD1. V shed 3 bases and J 2 bases; nucleotides not matched to a gene: 7. Germline CDR1 SGHKS, CDR2 YYEKEE (reference sequence). CDR3 length equals 16 residues. For the CDR3, the DNA is TGTGCCAGCAGCTCCCCACGGACAGGGGTCACAGATACGCAGTATTTT. The encoded protein is CASSSPRTGVTDTQYF.

This clonotype has a count of ten or more. The rearrangement links TRBV6-5 to TRBJ2-7; D is unresolved. CDR3 length equals 11 residues. Germline CDR1 and CDR2: MNHEY and SVGAGI. Trimming stripped 8 bases from V and 0 bases from J, with 5 bases between. DNA of the CDR3: TGTGCCAGCGGAAGCTCCTACGAGCAGTACTTC. Protein product: CASGSSYEQYF.

The CDR3 protein is CASRRERLDTQYF. CDR3 DNA sequence: TGCGCCAGCAGAAGAGAACGACTTGATACGCAGTATTTT. The chain is built from TRBV5-1 and TRBJ2-3; unclear D gene. The length of the CDR3 is 13 residues. The germline gives CDR1 SGHRS, CDR2 YFSETQ. Trimming left V 5 bases short and J 6 bases short, with 13 bases between.

This clonotype was seen many times. This rearrangement joins TRBV5-5 to TRBJ2-5; 15 bases align to TRBD2. After removal of 4 bases from V and 5 bases from J, the junction contained 9 bases not matched to a gene. This CDR3 spans 17 amino acids. CDR1 SGHKS and CDR2 YYEKEE come from the germline V gene (reference sequence). CDR3 coding DNA: TGTGCCAGCAGCCGCTCCGGACTAGCGGGGGGGCCTGAGACCCAGTACTTC. This sequence encodes CASSRSGLAGGPETQYF.

This clonotype was detected many times. The rearrangement links TRBV19 to TRBJ2-5; unclear D gene. The germline V gene encodes CDR1 LNHDA and CDR2 SQIVND (reference sequence). This CDR3 comprises 11 residues. The V end lost 9 bases, the J end lost 2 bases, and 7 bases lay between the germline ends. CDR3 amino acids: CASRDQETQYF. CDR3 bases: TGTGCCAGCCGTGATCAAGAGACCCAGTACTTC.